Listed below are T cell receptor beta chains from one sample, sequenced in a study of spatial heterogeneity in lung cancer. From the 5' RACE reads, TCRdb called clonotypes with MiXCR, one entry per CDR3 protein. The data contain some 96,000 distinct CDR3 sequences, approximately 4% of them seen just once; the ten biggest clones take up roughly 20%. The material was lung tumor tissue, obtained at surgery. The receptor source for this set is a male donor with early-stage non-small cell lung cancer. The CDR3 runs from the conserved cysteine through the conserved F or W. A D gene is named only where the DNA matches it firmly. A clone size is listed for some rows: how often the clone was seen (once, few, many), or a class if it is expanded.

j_call	v_call	clone_size	d_call	cdr3_aa	cdr3_nt
TRBJ1-4	TRBV2	few	TRBD1	CASSGQGFSEKLFF	TGTGCCAGCAGTGGACAGGGATTTTCCGAAAAACTGTTTTTT
TRBJ1-4	TRBV18	many	TRBD1	CASSPDRGSVTNEKLFF	TGTGCCAGCTCACCGGACAGGGGTTCGGTAACTAATGAAAAACTGTTTTTT
TRBJ2-1	TRBV6-1	many	.	CASSVSRDYNEQFF	TGTGCCAGCAGTGTTTCCCGGGACTACAATGAGCAGTTCTTC
TRBJ2-3	TRBV28	many	.	CATLGGGSWDTQYF	TGTGCCACCCTGGGGGGCGGGAGTTGGGATACGCAGTATTTT
TRBJ1-2	TRBV6-5	many	TRBD1	CASRPGGAPDGYTF	TGTGCCAGCAGACCAGGGGGCGCTCCGGATGGCTACACCTTC
TRBJ1-5	TRBV6-1	many	.	CATTGLNQPQHF	TGTGCCACCACGGGCTTAAATCAGCCCCAGCATTTT
TRBJ2-1	TRBV6-2/TRBV6-3	few	TRBD2	CASPRRESGTSGPYRNNEQFF	TGTGCCAGCCCGAGGCGAGAGTCCGGGACTAGCGGGCCCTATCGGAACAATGAGCAGTTCTTC
TRBJ2-5	TRBV29-1	many	TRBD2	CSVELAGAVETQYF	TGCAGCGTTGAGTTAGCGGGAGCGGTAGAGACCCAGTACTTC
TRBJ2-3	TRBV20-1	.	.	CSATYGAGSVTDTQYF	TGCAGTGCTACCTATGGGGCGGGGTCGGTCACAGATACGCAGTATTTT
TRBJ1-1	TRBV25-1	many	.	CASSPGGGKRAFF	TGTGCCAGCAGTCCTGGGGGGGGGAAACGAGCTTTCTTT
TRBJ2-2	TRBV12-3/TRBV12-4	many	.	CASSLQAVDTGELFF	TGTGCCAGCAGTCTACAGGCCGTGGACACCGGGGAGCTGTTTTTT
TRBJ2-1	TRBV3-1	many	.	CASSQDRGDDEQFF	TGTGCCAGCAGCCAAGATAGGGGGGATGATGAGCAGTTCTTC
TRBJ1-6	TRBV20-1	many	.	CSARNGGNSPLHF	TGCAGTGCTAGAAATGGCGGGAATTCACCCCTCCACTTT
TRBJ2-7	TRBV20-1	many	TRBD2	CSAASVLAGAYEQYF	TGCAGTGCTGCGTCAGTACTAGCGGGGGCCTACGAGCAGTACTTC
TRBJ1-5	TRBV6-5	many	.	CASRPPGDSNQPQHF	TGTGCCAGCAGGCCGCCCGGGGATAGCAATCAGCCCCAGCATTTT
TRBJ2-7	TRBV25-1	many	.	CASSAGVPYEQYF	TGTGCCAGCAGTGCGGGAGTGCCCTACGAGCAGTACTTC
TRBJ2-1	TRBV12-3/TRBV12-4	many	.	CASSPGGTYNEQFF	TGTGCCAGCAGTCCCGGGGGTACTTACAATGAGCAGTTCTTC
TRBJ2-1	TRBV20-1	few	.	CRALEGNEQFF	TGCAGGGCCCTCGAGGGTAATGAGCAGTTCTTC
TRBJ2-3	TRBV28	many	.	CASSLFEGRDTQYF	TGTGCCAGCAGTTTATTTGAGGGCCGAGATACGCAGTATTTT
TRBJ1-1	TRBV20-1	many	.	CSASMEGNTEAFF	TGCAGTGCTAGTATGGAGGGGAACACTGAAGCTTTCTTT
TRBJ2-3	TRBV29-1	many	.	CSVRGGRAGDTQYF	TGCAGCGTTAGGGGAGGCAGGGCGGGAGATACGCAGTATTTT
TRBJ1-6	TRBV25-1	many	.	CASSEYPNNSPLHF	TGTGCCAGCAGTGAATACCCCAATAATTCACCCCTCCACTTT
TRBJ1-5	TRBV15	few	.	CATSTDNQPQHF	TGTGCCACCAGCACAGATAATCAGCCCCAGCATTTT
TRBJ1-2	TRBV12-3/TRBV12-4	many	.	CASSSQGLHYGYTF	TGTGCCAGCAGCTCACAGGGTTTGCACTATGGCTACACCTTC
TRBJ1-1	TRBV15	many	TRBD1	CATSRDLIQGARTEAFF	TGTGCCACCAGCAGAGACCTGATACAGGGGGCAAGGACTGAAGCTTTCTTT
TRBJ2-1	TRBV6-2/TRBV6-3	many	.	CASLRIRGLYNEQFF	TGTGCCAGCTTAAGAATCCGGGGCCTCTACAATGAGCAGTTCTTC
TRBJ2-1	TRBV10-3	many	TRBD2	CAISESGLRLAGVSDEQFF	TGTGCCATCAGTGAGTCAGGGCTACGGCTAGCGGGAGTTAGTGATGAGCAGTTCTTC
TRBJ1-1	TRBV6-1	many	.	CASSEGRFTEAFF	TGTGCCAGCAGTGAGGGAAGGTTTACCGAAGCTTTCTTT